This TCR beta chain was found in a study of cytomegalovirus exposure and HLA in healthy donors. Whole-study findings and limits: As was reported, the classifier diagnosed cytomegalovirus status with high specificity and sensitivity. Relative to the roughly 690-donor mean, N-insertions were reportedly fewer in an Asian-associated ancestry cluster in a later analysis. Later, an analysis showed that TCR beta chains associated with HLA were more clonally expanded than others that were equally common.

A note on this clone: Its target is unknown.

V lost 6 bases to trimming and J lost 1 base; unmatched junction nucleotides: 8. From germline, CDR1 is MNHNS and CDR2 SASEGT. This CDR3 region has 15 residues. PCR used 60 Vbeta primers and 13 Jbeta primers. TCRdb's table, derived via immunoSEQ multiplex PCR, lists solely in-frame clones and lacks some. The sample contains 200,000 to 300,000 clones, approximately 85% of which appear only once. This chain uses TRBV6-1 with TRBJ2-7; 8 nucleotides line up with TRBD2. The sample comprised PBMCs. The clonotype originates from a middle-aged woman in good health and CMV-seropositive. This chain's CDR3 is CASSHTSGNSYEQYF. The DNA of the CDR3 is TGTGCCAGCAGCCACACTAGCGGAAATTCCTACGAGCAGTACTTC.